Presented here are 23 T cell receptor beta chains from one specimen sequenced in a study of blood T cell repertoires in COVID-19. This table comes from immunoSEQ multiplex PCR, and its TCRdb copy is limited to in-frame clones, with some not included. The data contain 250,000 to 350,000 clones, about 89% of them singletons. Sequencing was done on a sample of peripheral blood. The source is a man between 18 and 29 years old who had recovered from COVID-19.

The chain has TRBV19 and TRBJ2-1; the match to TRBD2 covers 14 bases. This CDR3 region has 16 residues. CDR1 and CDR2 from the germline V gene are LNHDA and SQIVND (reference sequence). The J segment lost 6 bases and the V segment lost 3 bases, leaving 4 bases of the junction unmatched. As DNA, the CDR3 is TGTGCCAGTAGTATGGGGGGGACTAGCGGGAGCAATGAGCAGTTCTTC. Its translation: CASSMGGTSGSNEQFF.

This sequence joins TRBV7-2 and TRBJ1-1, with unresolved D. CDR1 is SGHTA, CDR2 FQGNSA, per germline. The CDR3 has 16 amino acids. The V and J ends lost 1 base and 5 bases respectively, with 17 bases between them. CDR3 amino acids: CASSLGATTVMTEAFF. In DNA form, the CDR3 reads TGTGCCAGCAGCTTAGGAGCGACGACCGTGATGACTGAAGCTTTCTTT.

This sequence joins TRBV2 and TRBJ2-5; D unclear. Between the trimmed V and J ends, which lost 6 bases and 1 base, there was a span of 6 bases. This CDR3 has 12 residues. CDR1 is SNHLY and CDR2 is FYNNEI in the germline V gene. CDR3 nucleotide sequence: TGTGCCAGCAGGGCATTCCAAGAGACCCAGTACTTC. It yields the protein CASRAFQETQYF. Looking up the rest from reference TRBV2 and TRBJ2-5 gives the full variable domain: EPEVTQTPSHQVTQMGQEVILRCVPISNHLYFYWYRQILGQKVEFLVSFYNNEISEKSEIFDDQFSVERPDGSNFTLKIRSTKLEDSAMYFCASRAFQETQYFGPGTRLLVL.

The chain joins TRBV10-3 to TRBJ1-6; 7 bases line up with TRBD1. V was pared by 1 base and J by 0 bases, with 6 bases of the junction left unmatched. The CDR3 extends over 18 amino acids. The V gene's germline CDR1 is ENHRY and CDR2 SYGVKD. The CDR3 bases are TGTGCCATCAGTGAGTTAGACAGGGCGAGCTCCTATAATTCACCCCTCCACTTT. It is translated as CAISELDRASSYNSPLHF.

CDR3 bases: TGCGCCAGCAGCTTGGCCGGGGTCGGAAGCTCCTACGAGCAGTACTTC. This encodes CASSLAGVGSSYEQYF. The chain links TRBV5-1 to TRBJ2-7, with D possibly matching TRBD2 (5 bases). Germline loops: CDR1 SGHRS, CDR2 YFSETQ. The V and J ends lost 0 bases and 0 bases respectively, with 13 bases between them. The CDR3 has 16 amino acids.

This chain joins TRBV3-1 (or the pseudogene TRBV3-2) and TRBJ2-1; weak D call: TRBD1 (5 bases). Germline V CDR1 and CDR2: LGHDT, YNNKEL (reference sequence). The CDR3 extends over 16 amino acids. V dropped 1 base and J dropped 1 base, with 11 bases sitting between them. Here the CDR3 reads CASSQVTGSSYNEQFF. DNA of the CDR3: TGTGCCAGCAGCCAAGTAACAGGTAGTTCCTACAATGAGCAGTTCTTC.

Here the CDR3 reads CASSLAYTDTQYF. CDR3 nucleotide sequence: TGTGCCAGCAGCTTGGCCTACACAGATACGCAGTATTTT. V and J are TRBV5-4 and TRBJ2-3; D remains ambiguous. V lost 0 bases and J lost 2, with 4 bases in between. Germline CDR1 and CDR2: SGHNT and YYREEE (reference sequence). This CDR3 spans 13 amino acids.

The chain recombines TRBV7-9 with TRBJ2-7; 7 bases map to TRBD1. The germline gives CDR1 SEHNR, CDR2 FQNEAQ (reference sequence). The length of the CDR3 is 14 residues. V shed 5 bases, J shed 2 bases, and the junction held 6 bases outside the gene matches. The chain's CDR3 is CASSPRTGPYEQYF. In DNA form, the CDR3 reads TGTGCCAGCAGCCCCCGGACAGGACCCTACGAGCAGTACTTC.

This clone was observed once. CDR3 nucleotides: TGTGCCAGCAGTGAAGCGAGGGACAGGAGATACACAGATACGCAGTATTTT. This translates into CASSEARDRRYTDTQYF. The chain has TRBV6-1 and TRBJ2-3; 8 bases agree with TRBD1. This CDR3 has 17 residues. Looked up from germline, CDR1 is MNHNS and CDR2 is SASEGT. V lost 0 bases to trimming and J lost 2 bases; unmatched junction nucleotides: 7.

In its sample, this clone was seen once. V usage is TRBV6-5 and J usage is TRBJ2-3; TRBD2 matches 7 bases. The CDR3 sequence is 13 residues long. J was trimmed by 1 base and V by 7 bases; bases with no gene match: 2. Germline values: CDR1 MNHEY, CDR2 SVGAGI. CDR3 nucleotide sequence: TGTGCCAGCACCCTAGCGGGCACAGATACGCAGTATTTT. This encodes CASTLAGTDTQYF.

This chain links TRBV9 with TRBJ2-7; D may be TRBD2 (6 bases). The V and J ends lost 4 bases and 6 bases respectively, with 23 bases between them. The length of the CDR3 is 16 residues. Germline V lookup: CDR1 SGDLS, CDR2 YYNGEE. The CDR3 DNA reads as TGTGCCAGCAGCCCAGCGGCTAGCGTGCTACCAGGCGAGCAGTACTTC. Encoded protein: CASSPAASVLPGEQYF. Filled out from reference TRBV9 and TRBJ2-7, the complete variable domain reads DSGVTQTPKHLITATGQRVTLRCSPRSGDLSVYWYQQSLDQGLQFLIQYYNGEERAKGNILERFSAQQFPDLHSELNLSSLELGDSALYFCASSPAASVLPGEQYFGPGTRLTVT.

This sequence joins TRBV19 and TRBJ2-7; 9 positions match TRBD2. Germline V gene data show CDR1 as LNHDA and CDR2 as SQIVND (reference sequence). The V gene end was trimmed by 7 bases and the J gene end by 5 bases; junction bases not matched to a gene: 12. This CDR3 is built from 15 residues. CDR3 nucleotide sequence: TGTGCCAGTACCTCCGGGGCGGGGGGGCGCCACGAGCAGTACTTC. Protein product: CASTSGAGGRHEQYF.

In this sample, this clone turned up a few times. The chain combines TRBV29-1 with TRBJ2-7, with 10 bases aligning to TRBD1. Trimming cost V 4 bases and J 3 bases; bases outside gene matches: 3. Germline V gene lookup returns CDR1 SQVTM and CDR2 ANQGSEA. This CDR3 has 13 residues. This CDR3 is CSVVWTGGYEQYF. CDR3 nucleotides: TGCAGCGTTGTTTGGACAGGGGGCTACGAGCAGTACTTC.

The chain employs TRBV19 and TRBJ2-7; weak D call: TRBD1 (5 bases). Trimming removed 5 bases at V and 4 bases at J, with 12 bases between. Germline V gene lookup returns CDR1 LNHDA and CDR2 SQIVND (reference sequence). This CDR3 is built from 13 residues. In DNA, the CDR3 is TGTGCCAGTAGTCCTCAGGGATTTTACGAGCAGTACTTC. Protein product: CASSPQGFYEQYF.

As DNA, the CDR3 is TGTGCCAGCAGTTTGGGGGTGCACAGGGGGCCCACTGAAGCTTTCTTT. This translates into CASSLGVHRGPTEAFF. The V gene is TRBV27, the J gene TRBJ1-1, with 9 bases that match TRBD1. The junction had 9 bases not matched to a gene; V was cut back by 3 bases and J by 4 bases. Germline CDR1 reads MNHEY; CDR2 reads SMNVEV (reference sequence). The CDR3 totals 16 residues.

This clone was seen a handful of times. Written as DNA, the CDR3 is TGTGCCAGCAGCCAAGATCGAGGAGGGGCAGTATACGAGCAGTACTTC. This codes for CASSQDRGGAVYEQYF. The rearrangement joins TRBV4-2 to TRBJ2-7; a possible D gene is TRBD2 (6 bases). This CDR3 region has 16 residues. Germline values: CDR1 LGHNA, CDR2 YNFKEQ. Trimming removed 0 bases at V and 4 bases at J, with 16 bases between.

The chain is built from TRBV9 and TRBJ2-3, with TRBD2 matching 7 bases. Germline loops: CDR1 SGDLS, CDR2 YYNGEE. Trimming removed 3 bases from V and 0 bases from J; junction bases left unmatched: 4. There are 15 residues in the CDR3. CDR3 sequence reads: CASSGSGISTDTQYF. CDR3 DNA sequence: TGTGCCAGCAGCGGCAGCGGGATCAGCACAGATACGCAGTATTTT.

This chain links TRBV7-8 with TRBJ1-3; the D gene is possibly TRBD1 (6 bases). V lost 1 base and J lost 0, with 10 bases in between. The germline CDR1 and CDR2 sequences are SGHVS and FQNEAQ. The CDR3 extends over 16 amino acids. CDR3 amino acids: CASSLDRARSGNTIYF. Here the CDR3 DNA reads TGTGCCAGCAGCTTAGACAGGGCCCGCTCTGGAAACACCATATATTTT.

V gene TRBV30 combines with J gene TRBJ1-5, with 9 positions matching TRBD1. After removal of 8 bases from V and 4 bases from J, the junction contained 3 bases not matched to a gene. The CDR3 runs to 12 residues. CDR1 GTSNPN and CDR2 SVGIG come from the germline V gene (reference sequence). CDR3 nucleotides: TGTGCCCACGGACAGGGGAATCAGCCCCAGCATTTT. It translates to CAHGQGNQPQHF.

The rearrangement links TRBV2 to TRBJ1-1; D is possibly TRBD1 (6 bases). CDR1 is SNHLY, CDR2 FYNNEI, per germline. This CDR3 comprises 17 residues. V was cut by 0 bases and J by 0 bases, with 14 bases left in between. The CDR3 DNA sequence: TGTGCCAGCAGTGAAGCGCGGGGGCTTACGGTGAACACTGAAGCTTTCTTT. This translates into CASSEARGLTVNTEAFF.

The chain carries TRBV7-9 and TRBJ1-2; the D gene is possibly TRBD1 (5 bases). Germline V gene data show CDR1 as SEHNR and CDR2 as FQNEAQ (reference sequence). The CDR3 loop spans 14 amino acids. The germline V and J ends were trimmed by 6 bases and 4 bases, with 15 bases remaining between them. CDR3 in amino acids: CASSWIREGYGYTF. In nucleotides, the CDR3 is TGTGCCAGCAGTTGGATCAGGGAGGGCTATGGCTACACCTTC.

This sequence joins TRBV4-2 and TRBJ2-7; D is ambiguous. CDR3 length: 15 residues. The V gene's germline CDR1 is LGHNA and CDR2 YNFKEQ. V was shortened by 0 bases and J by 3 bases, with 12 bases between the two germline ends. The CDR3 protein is CASSQDLAQYYEQYF. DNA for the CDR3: TGTGCCAGCAGCCAAGATTTGGCTCAATACTACGAGCAGTACTTC.

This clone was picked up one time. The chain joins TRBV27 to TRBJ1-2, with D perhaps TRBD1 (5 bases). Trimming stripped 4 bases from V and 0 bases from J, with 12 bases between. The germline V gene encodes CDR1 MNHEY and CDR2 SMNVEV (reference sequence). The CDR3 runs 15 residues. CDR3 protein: CASSSQPTANYGYTF. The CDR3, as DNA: TGTGCCAGCAGTTCACAACCGACAGCTAACTATGGCTACACCTTC.